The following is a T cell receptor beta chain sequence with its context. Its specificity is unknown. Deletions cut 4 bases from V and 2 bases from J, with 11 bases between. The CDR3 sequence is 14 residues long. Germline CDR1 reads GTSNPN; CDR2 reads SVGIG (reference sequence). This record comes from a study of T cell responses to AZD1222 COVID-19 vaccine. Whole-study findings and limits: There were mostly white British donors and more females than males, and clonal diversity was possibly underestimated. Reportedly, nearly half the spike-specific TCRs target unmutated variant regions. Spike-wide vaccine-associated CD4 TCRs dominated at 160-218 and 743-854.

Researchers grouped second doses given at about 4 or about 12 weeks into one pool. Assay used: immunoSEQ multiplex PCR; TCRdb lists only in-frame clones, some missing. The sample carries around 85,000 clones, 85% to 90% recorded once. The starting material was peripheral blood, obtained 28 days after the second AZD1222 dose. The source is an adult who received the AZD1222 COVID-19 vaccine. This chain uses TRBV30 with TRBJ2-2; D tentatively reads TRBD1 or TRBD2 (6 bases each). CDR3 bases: TGTGCCTGGAAAGGGGGGCTCAACACCGGGGAGCTGTTTTTT. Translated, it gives CAWKGGLNTGELFF.